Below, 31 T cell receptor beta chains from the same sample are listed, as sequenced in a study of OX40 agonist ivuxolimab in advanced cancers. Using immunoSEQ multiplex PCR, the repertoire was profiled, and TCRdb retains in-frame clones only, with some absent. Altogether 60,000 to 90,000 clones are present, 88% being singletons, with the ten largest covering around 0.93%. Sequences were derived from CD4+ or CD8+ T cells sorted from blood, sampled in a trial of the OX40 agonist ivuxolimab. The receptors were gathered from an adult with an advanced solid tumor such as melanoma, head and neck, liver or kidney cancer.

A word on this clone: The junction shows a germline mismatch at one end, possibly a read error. CDR3 sequence reads: CASGPGLKMFF. The CDR3 nucleotides are TGTGCTAGTGGGCCCGGGCTAAAAATGTTCTTC. The genes are TRBV12-5 and TRBJ2-7; no clear D. Germline-derived CDR1 and CDR2 are LGHNT and FRNRAP. This CDR3 comprises 11 residues.

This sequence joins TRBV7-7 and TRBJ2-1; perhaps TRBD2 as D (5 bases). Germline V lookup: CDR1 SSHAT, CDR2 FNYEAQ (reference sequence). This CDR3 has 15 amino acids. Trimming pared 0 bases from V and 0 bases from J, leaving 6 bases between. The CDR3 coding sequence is TGTGCCAGCAGCTTAGCCGCGGGCTCCTACAATGAGCAGTTCTTC. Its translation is CASSLAAGSYNEQFF.

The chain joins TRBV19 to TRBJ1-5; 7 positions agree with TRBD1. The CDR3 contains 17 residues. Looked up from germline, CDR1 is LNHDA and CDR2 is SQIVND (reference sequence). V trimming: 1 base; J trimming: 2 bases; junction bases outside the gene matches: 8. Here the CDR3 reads CASSIGGWTGGNQPQHF. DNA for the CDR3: TGTGCCAGTAGTATAGGGGGATGGACAGGAGGCAATCAGCCCCAGCATTTT.

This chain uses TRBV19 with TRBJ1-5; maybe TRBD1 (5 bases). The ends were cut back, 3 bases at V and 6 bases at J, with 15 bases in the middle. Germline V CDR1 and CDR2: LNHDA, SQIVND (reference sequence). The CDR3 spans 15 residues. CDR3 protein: CASSIGTVGSQPQHF. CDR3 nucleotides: TGTGCCAGTAGTATCGGGACGGTGGGCAGTCAGCCCCAGCATTTT.

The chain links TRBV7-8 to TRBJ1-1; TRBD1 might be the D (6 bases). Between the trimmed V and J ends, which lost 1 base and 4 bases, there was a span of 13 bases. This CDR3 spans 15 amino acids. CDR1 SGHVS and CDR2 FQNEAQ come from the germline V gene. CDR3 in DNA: TGTGCCAGCAGCTTAGGGCGCAGGGGCGGCACTGAAGCTTTCTTT. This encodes CASSLGRRGGTEAFF. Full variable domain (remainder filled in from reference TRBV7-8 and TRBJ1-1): GAGVSQSPRYKVAKRGQDVALRCDPISGHVSLFWYQQALGQGPEFLTYFQNEAQLDKSGLPSDRFFAERPEGSVSTLKIQRTQQEDSAVYLCASSLGRRGGTEAFFGQGTRLTVV.

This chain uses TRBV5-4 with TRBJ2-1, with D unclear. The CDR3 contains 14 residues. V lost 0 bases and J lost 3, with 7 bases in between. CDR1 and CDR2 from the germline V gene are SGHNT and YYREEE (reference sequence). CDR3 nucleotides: TGTGCCAGCAGCTTGGACCCCAACTACAATGAGCAGTTCTTC. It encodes CASSLDPNYNEQFF.

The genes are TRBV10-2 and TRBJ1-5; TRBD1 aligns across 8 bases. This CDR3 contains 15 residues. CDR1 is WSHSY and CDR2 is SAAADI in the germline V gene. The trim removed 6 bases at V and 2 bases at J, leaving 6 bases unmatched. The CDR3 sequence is CASRGSTGGNQPQHF. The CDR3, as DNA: TGCGCCAGCAGGGGATCGACAGGGGGCAATCAGCCCCAGCATTTT.

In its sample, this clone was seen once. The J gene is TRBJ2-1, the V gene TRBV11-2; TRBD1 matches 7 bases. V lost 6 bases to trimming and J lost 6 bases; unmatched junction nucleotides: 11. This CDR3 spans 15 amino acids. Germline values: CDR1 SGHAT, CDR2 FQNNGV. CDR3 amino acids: CASSLVATGVNEQFF. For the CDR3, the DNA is TGTGCCAGCAGTCTCGTTGCAACAGGGGTCAATGAGCAGTTCTTC.

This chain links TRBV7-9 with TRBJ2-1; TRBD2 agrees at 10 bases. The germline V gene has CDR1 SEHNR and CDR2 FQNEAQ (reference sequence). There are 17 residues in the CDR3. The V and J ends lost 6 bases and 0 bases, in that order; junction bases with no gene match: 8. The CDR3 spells CASRSLAGATSYNEQFF. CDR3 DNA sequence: TGTGCCAGCAGGTCTCTAGCGGGGGCTACCTCCTACAATGAGCAGTTCTTC.

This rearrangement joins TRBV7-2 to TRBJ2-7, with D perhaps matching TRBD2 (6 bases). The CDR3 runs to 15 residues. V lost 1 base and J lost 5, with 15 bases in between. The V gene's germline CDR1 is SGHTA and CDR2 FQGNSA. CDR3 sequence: CASSLEVASVNEQYF. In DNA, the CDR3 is TGTGCCAGCAGCTTAGAAGTGGCTAGCGTCAACGAGCAGTACTTC.

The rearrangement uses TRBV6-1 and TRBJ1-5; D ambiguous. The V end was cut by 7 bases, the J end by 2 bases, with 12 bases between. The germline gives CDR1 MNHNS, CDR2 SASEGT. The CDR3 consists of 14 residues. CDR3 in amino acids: CASTDRSGNQPQHF. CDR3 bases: TGTGCCAGCACGGACCGATCGGGCAATCAGCCCCAGCATTTT.

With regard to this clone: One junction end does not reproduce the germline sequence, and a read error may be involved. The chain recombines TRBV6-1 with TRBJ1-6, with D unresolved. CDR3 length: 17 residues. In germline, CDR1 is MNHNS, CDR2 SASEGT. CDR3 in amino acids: CANSELASSSYNSPLHF. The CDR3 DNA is TGTGCCAACAGTGAATTGGCTTCCAGCTCCTATAATTCACCCCTCCACTTT.

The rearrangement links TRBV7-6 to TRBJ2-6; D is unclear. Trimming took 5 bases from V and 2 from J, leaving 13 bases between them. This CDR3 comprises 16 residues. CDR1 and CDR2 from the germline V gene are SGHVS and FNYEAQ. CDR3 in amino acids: CASSQSGYTGANVLTF. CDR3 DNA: TGTGCCAGCAGCCAGTCAGGATACACTGGGGCCAACGTCCTGACTTTC.

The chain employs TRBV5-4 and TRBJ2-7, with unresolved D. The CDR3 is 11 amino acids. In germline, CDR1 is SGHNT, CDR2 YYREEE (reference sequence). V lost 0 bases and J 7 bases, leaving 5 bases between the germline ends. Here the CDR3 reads CASSLGREQYF. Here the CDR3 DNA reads TGTGCCAGCAGCTTGGGTAGGGAGCAGTACTTC. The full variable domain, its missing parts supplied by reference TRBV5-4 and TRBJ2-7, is ETGVTQSPTHLIKTRGQQVTLRCSSQSGHNTVSWYQQALGQGPQFIFQYYREEENGRGNFPPRFSGLQFPNYSSELNVNALELDDSALYLCASSLGREQYFGPGTRLTVT.

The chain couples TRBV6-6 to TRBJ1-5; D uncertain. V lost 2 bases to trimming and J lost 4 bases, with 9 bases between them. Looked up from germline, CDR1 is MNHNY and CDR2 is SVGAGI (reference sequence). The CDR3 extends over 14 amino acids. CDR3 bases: TGTGCCAGCAGTTACAGGAACGGGAATCAGCCCCAGCATTTT. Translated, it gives CASSYRNGNQPQHF.

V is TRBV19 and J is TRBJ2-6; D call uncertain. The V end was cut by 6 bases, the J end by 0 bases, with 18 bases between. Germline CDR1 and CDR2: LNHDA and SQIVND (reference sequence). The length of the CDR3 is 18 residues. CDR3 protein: CASSQYKSVHSGANVLTF. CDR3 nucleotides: TGTGCCAGTAGCCAGTATAAATCCGTCCACTCTGGGGCCAACGTCCTGACTTTC.

The CDR3: CASISEGDEQFF. The CDR3 nucleotides read TGTGCCAGTATTTCGGAGGGGGATGAGCAGTTCTTC. The rearrangement joins TRBV19 to TRBJ2-1; D tentatively reads TRBD1 or TRBD2 (6 bases each). V shed 7 bases and J shed 8 bases, with 12 bases lying between them. The CDR3 length is 12 residues. Germline V lookup: CDR1 LNHDA, CDR2 SQIVND (reference sequence).

CDR3 sequence reads: CATTPSGRTYGYTF. CDR3 nucleotide sequence: TGTGCCACCACTCCTTCAGGGAGAACCTATGGCTACACCTTC. The V gene is TRBV6-5, the J gene TRBJ1-2; D is perhaps TRBD1 (5 bases). The CDR3 has 14 residues. CDR1 and CDR2 from the germline V gene are MNHEY and SVGAGI. Trimming shortened V by 10 bases and J by 4 bases, and 19 bases separated the two germline ends.

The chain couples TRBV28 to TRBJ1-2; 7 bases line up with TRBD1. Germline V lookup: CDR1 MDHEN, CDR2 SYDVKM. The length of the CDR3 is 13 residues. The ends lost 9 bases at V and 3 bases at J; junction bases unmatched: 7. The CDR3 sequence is CASSRGQHYGYTF. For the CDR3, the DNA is TGTGCCAGTTCAAGGGGGCAGCACTATGGCTACACCTTC.

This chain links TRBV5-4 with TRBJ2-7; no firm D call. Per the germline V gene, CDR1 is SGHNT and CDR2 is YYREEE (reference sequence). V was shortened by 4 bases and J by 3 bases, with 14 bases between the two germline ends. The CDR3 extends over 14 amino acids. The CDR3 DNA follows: TGTGCCAGCAGCAATCCCCTCGAGGTCTACGAGCAGTACTTC. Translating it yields CASSNPLEVYEQYF.

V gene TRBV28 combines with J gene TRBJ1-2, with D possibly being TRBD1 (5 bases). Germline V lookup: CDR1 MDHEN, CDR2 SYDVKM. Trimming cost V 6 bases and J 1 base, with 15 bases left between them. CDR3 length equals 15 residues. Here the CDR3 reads CASSLQAAFNYGYTF. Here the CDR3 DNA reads TGTGCCAGCAGCTTACAGGCGGCCTTTAACTATGGCTACACCTTC.

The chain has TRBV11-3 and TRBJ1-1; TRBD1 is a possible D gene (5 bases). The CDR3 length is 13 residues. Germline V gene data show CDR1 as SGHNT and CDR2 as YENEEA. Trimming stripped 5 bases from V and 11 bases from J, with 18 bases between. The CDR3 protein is CASSPGPLSGAFF. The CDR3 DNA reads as TGTGCCAGCAGCCCGGGGCCGCTCTCAGGGGCTTTCTTT.

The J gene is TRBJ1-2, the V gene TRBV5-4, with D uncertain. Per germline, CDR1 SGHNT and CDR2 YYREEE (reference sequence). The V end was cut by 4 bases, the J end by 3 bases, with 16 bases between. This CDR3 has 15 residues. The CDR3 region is CASSPGGRTDYGYTF. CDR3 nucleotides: TGTGCCAGCAGCCCGGGAGGGCGGACTGACTATGGCTACACCTTC.

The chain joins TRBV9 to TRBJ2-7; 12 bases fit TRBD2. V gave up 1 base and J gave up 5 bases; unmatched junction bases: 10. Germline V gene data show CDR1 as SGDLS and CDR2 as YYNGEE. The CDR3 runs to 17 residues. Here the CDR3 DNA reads TGTGCCAGCAGCGTAACATCCGATGGACTAGCGGGGAACGAGCAGTACTTC. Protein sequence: CASSVTSDGLAGNEQYF.

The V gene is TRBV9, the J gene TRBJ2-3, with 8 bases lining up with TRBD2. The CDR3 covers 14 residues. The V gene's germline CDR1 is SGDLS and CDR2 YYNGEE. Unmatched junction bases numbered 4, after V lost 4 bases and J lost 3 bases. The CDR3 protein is CASSPQRGTDTQYF. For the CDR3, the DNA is TGTGCCAGCAGCCCCCAGCGGGGGACAGATACGCAGTATTTT.

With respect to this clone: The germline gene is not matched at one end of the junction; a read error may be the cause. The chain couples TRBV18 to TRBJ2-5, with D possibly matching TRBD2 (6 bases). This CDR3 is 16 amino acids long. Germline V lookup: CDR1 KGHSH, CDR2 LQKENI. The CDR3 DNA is TGTGCCAGTTCACCACCAGGACGGGGGACGGGGGAGACCCAGTACTTC. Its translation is CASSPPGRGTGETQYF.

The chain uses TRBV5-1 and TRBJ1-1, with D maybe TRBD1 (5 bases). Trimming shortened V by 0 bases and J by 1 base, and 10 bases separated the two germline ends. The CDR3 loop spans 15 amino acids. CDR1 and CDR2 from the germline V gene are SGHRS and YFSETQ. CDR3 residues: CASSLVGVGNTEAFF. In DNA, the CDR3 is TGCGCCAGCAGCTTGGTGGGGGTGGGGAACACTGAAGCTTTCTTT.

The CDR3 protein is CAWSGGQDNSPLHF. The DNA of the CDR3 is TGTGCCTGGAGTGGCGGACAGGATAATTCACCCCTCCACTTT. The rearrangement uses TRBV30 and TRBJ1-6; 7 nucleotides match TRBD1. J lost 5 bases, V lost 1 base, and 2 bases had no gene match. Germline V gene sequence: CDR1 GTSNPN, CDR2 SVGIG (reference sequence). This CDR3 is 14 amino acids long. The full variable domain, its missing parts supplied by reference TRBV30 and TRBJ1-6, is SQTIHQWPATLVQPVGSPLSLECTVEGTSNPNLYWYRQAAGRGLQLLFYSVGIGQISSEVPQNLSASRPQDRQFILSSKKLLLSDSGFYLCAWSGGQDNSPLHFGNGTRLTVT.

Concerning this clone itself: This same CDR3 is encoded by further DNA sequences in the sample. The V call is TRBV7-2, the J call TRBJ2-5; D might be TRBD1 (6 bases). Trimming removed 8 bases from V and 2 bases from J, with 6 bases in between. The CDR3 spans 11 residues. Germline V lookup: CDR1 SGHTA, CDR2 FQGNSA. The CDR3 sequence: CASGQQETQYF. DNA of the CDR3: TGTGCCAGCGGACAGCAAGAGACCCAGTACTTC.

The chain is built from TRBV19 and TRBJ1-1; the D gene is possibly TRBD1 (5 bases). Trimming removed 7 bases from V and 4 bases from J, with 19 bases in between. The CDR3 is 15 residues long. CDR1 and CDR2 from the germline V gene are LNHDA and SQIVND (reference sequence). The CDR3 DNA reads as TGTGCCAGTACCCGCGTCGGGGGAGCCCCCACTGAAGCTTTCTTT. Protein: CASTRVGGAPTEAFF.

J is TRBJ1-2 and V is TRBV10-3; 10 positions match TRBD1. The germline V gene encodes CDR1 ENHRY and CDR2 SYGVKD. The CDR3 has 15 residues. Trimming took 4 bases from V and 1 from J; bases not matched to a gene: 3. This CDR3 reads CAISGDRGFNYGYTF. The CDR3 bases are TGTGCCATCAGTGGGGACAGGGGCTTTAACTATGGCTACACCTTC.